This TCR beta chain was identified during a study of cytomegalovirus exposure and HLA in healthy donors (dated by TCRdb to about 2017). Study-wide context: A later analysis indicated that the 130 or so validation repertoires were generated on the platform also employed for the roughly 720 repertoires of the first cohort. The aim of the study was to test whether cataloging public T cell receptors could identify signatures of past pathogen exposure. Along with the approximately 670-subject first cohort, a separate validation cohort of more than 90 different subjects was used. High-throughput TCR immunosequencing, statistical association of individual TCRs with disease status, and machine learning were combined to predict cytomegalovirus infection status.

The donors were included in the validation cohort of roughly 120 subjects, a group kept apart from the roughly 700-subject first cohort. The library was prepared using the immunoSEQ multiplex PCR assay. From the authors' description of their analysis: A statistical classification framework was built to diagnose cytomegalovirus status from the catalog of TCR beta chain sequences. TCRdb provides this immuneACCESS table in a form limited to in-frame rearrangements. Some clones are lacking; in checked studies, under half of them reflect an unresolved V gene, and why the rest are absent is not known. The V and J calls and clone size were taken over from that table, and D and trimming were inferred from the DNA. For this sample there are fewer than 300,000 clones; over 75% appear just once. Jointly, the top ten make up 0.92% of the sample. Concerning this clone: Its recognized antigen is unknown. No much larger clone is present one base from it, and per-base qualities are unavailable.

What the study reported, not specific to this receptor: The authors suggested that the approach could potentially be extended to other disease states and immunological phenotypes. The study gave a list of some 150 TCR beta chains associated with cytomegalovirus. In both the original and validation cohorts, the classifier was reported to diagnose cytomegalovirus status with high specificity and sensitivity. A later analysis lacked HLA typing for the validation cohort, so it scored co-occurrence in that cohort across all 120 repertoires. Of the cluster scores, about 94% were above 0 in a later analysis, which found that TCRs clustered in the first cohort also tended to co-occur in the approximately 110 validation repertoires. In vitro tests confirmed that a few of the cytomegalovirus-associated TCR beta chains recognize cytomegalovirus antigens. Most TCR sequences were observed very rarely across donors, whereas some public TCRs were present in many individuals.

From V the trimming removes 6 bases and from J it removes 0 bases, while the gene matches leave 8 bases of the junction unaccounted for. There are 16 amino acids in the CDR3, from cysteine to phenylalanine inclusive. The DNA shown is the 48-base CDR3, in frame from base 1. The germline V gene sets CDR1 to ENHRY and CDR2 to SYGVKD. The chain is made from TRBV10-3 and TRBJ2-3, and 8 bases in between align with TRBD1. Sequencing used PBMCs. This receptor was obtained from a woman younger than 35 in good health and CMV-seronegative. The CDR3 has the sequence CAIRTTGQESTDTQYF. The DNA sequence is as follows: TGTGCCATCAGGACTACGGGACAGGAGAGCACAGATACGCAGTATTTT.